Following are 9 T cell receptor beta chains from one sample sequenced in a study of a mutant IDH1 vaccine in newly diagnosed glioma. This sample's time point: week 47, end of study. In every dose of vaccine, 300 ug of mutant IDH1 20-mer peptide was given alongside topical imiquimod. The data were produced by immunoSEQ multiplex PCR, yet TCRdb's version contains in-frame clones alone and is incomplete. Of around 54,000 clones in the sample, roughly four fifths were seen once. Their antigens are not known. This specimen was PBMCs, taken from a glioma patient whose treatment included an IDH1 peptide vaccine. The receptors were gathered from a woman in her forties or fifties with glioma.

This rearrangement joins TRBV30 to TRBJ1-1, with unresolved D. V was shortened by 0 bases and J by 7 bases, with 9 bases between the two germline ends. This CDR3 spans 12 amino acids. Germline assignment: CDR1 GTSNPN and CDR2 SVGIG (reference sequence). CDR3 bases: TGTGCCTGGAGTGTACAAAGCCGTGAAGCTTTCTTT. Encoded protein: CAWSVQSREAFF.

The chain carries TRBV5-1 and TRBJ2-7, with 7 bases that match TRBD2. Trimming cost V 3 bases and J 4 bases; bases outside gene matches: 7. Germline V gene sequence: CDR1 SGHRS, CDR2 YFSETQ. CDR3 size: 14 residues. The CDR3 DNA sequence: TGCGCCAGCAGCTACCGGGACGGGGGGTACGAGCAGTACTTC. Its translation is CASSYRDGGYEQYF.

The CDR3 is CASNQGRFQHF. The CDR3, as DNA: TGTGCCAGTAATCAGGGTCGTTTCCAGCATTTT. The chain uses TRBV19 and TRBJ1-5; weak D call: TRBD1 (5 bases). CDR3 size: 11 residues. Looked up from germline, CDR1 is LNHDA and CDR2 is SQIVND (reference sequence). The V and J ends lost 7 bases and 12 bases respectively, with 13 bases between them.

In DNA, the CDR3 is TGCGCCAGCAGCGAGGGACAGCTGAACACTGAAGCTTTCTTT. It specifies CASSEGQLNTEAFF. The rearrangement joins TRBV5-1 to TRBJ1-1; 7 nucleotides line up with TRBD1. CDR3 size: 14 residues. In germline, CDR1 is SGHRS, CDR2 YFSETQ. The V and J ends lost 4 bases and 0 bases, in that order; junction bases with no gene match: 3.

This clone came up a few times. The chain recombines TRBV28 with TRBJ2-4; 12 nucleotides agree with TRBD1. Germline V lookup: CDR1 MDHEN, CDR2 SYDVKM. After removal of 0 bases from V and 4 bases from J, the junction contained 7 bases not matched to a gene. The CDR3 runs 18 residues. The CDR3 sequence is CASSLWAGTGGGKNIQYF. The DNA for the CDR3 is TGTGCCAGCAGTTTATGGGCCGGGACAGGGGGCGGGAAAAACATTCAGTACTTC.

The V gene is TRBV9, the J gene TRBJ1-5; D gene ambiguous. CDR1 is SGDLS, CDR2 YYNGEE, per germline. The CDR3 totals 15 residues. The V gene lost 4 bases and the J gene lost 0 bases, with 11 bases spanning the gap. CDR3 residues: CASSLGGNSNQPQHF. The CDR3 DNA reads TGTGCCAGCAGCCTGGGAGGAAATAGCAATCAGCCCCAGCATTTT.

The chain employs TRBV7-6 and TRBJ2-5; 9 bases line up with TRBD1. There are 14 residues in the CDR3. Losses at the gene ends were 8 bases for V and 6 bases for J; bases not matched to a gene: 10. Germline CDR1 reads SGHVS; CDR2 reads FNYEAQ. In DNA, the CDR3 is TGTGCCAGCCAAACAGGGGGCGGTGTGAAGACCCAGTACTTC. This gives the protein CASQTGGGVKTQYF.

The CDR3 loop reads CASSGSGTGNIGGYTF. CDR3 bases: TGCGCCAGCAGCGGGTCAGGAACAGGGAATATCGGTGGCTACACCTTC. The chain links TRBV5-1 to TRBJ1-2; TRBD1 might be the D (6 bases). V gave up 4 bases and J gave up 7 bases, with 23 bases separating them. The germline CDR1 and CDR2 sequences are SGHRS and YFSETQ. The CDR3 consists of 16 residues.

The chain carries TRBV5-1 and TRBJ1-1; D gene unclear. Trimming removed 2 bases at V and 4 bases at J, with 18 bases between. Germline CDR1 is SGHRS and CDR2 is YFSETQ. CDR3 length: 16 residues. In DNA, the CDR3 is TGCGCCAGCAGCTTCAAGGGCTTGGTCTCGGGCACTGAAGCTTTCTTT. Translated, it gives CASSFKGLVSGTEAFF.